The text below deals with one T cell receptor beta chain. This specimen belongs to a study of T cells in Graves' hyperthyroidism and ophthalmopathy. Trimming cost V 10 bases and J 0 bases; bases outside gene matches: 4. The CDR3 has 14 amino acids. CDR1 is MNHEY, CDR2 SMNVEV, per germline (reference sequence). Amplification of TCR beta CDR3 regions was performed using RNA transcripts as template. The TCR CDR3 was amplified in a first-round RT-PCR using the HTBI primer set. TCRdb recomputed calls from the multiplex PCR reads with MiXCR, one row per CDR3 protein. The data show about 150,000 distinct CDR3 sequences, with less than 25% seen just once and about 67% held by the top ten.

Sequencing input: blood. This clonotype was obtained from a woman aged 45-65 years with Graves' hyperthyroidism that later progressed to Graves' ophthalmopathy. The rearrangement joins TRBV27 to TRBJ2-3; 10 bases align to TRBD1. CDR3 in DNA: TGTGCCACGTGGACAGGGGGAAGCACAGATACGCAGTATTTT. This gives the protein CATWTGGSTDTQYF.